The 23 T cell receptor beta chains reported below all come from one sample, sequenced in a study of T cell clonality in common variable immunodeficiency (dated by TCRdb to 2015 to 2017). The antigens of these receptors remain unknown. The method was the immunoSEQ multiplex PCR assay. This immuneACCESS table, as held by TCRdb, lists in-frame sequences with V and J called but not all clones. Of the missing ones, under half trace to an unresolved V gene in checked studies; the others have no known cause. The table notes about 31,000 clones here, none of them singletons. The leading ten clones occupy around 6.4% of the sample. The full study reports these points: Reportedly, TCRbeta sequences from CVID had fewer deletions and N-nucleotide insertions, and highly modified clones with 13 or more V deletions were absent from CVID.

The sample comprised peripheral blood mononuclear cells. These receptor sequences come from a human donor with common variable immunodeficiency.

This clone was recorded at least ten times. The read ends 3 residues before the CDR3 terminus; that terminus is restored from the germline J gene. V is TRBV19 and J is TRBJ1-4; possible D gene TRBD1, 5 bases. This CDR3 comprises 14 residues. Germline CDR1 LNHDA, CDR2 SQIVND (reference sequence). Trimming shortened V by 5 bases and J by 0 bases, and 7 bases separated the two germline ends. The CDR3 protein is CASSRGATNEKLFF. The DNA read from the CDR3 is TGTGCCAGTAGTCGAGGGGCAACTAATGAAAAA.

This clone was seen many times. Coverage ceases 3 residues before the CDR3 finishes, and the germline J gene fills in the end. The chain links TRBV20-1 to TRBJ2-3; D unclear. Per germline, CDR1 DFQATT and CDR2 SNEGSKA (reference sequence). The CDR3 loop spans 12 amino acids. V was shortened by 6 bases and J by 3 bases, with 10 bases between the two germline ends. Partial CDR3 DNA: TGCAGTGCCCTTAAAGGGACAGATACG. Translating gives CSALKGTDT. The full CDR3 reads CSALKGTDTQYF.

To note about this clone: The CDR3 extends 3 residues past the end of the read, so its final part is completed from the germline J gene. The rearrangement uses TRBV6-2 or TRBV6-3 and TRBJ2-7, with 9 nucleotides matching TRBD2. Looked up from germline, CDR1 is MNHEY and CDR2 is SVGEGT. The V segment lost 7 bases and the J segment 6 bases; nucleotides outside the gene matches: 13. CDR3 size: 15 residues. The CDR3 sequence is CASTLTSSGKGEQYF. The CDR3 DNA, read in part, is TGTGCCAGCACTCTTACGTCTAGCGGGAAGGGCGAG.

The CDR3: CASSKANEQFF. CDR3 DNA, as far as it was read: TGCGCCAGCAGTAAGGCCAATGAG. The J gene is TRBJ2-1, the V gene TRBV10-2; no firm D call. The observed sequence ends 3 residues before the CDR3 terminus, with the missing tail filled in from the germline J gene. Per the germline V gene, CDR1 is WSHSY and CDR2 is SAAADI. The CDR3 has 11 residues. Trimming left V 5 bases short and J 6 bases short, with 5 bases between.

Note on this clone: The CDR3 end lies 3 residues beyond the end of the read and is filled in from the germline J gene. The J gene is TRBJ2-7, the V gene TRBV5-6; maybe TRBD1 (6 bases). CDR1 is SGHDT and CDR2 is YYEEEE in the germline V gene. The CDR3 length is 13 residues. With 3 bases removed from V and 3 bases from J, the gap between germline ends came to 10 bases. The CDR3 sequence: CASSWGPHYEQYF. The sequenced part of the CDR3 DNA is TGTGCCAGCAGCTGGGGGCCCCACTACGAG.

This clone was counted at least ten times. The read ends 3 residues before the CDR3 terminus; that terminus is restored from the germline J gene. The chain links TRBV7-2 to TRBJ1-2; TRBD1 agrees at 7 bases. This CDR3 comprises 14 residues. CDR1 SGHTA and CDR2 FQGNSA come from the germline V gene. V lost 3 bases to trimming and J lost 5 bases; unmatched junction nucleotides: 6. CDR3 amino acids: CASSFDRERYGYTF. The DNA read from the CDR3 is TGTGCCAGCAGCTTTGACAGGGAACGATATGGC.

There are a few counts of this clone. The read terminates 3 residues ahead of where the CDR3 ends, so the germline J gene completes it. The chain combines TRBV19 with TRBJ1-1, with a tentative D call TRBD1 (6 bases). Germline V gene lookup returns CDR1 LNHDA and CDR2 SQIVND (reference sequence). The CDR3 contains 16 residues. Between the trimmed V and J ends, which lost 4 bases and 0 bases, there was a span of 15 bases. The chain's CDR3 is CASSSFGGQLNTEAFF. CDR3 bases read: TGTGCCAGTAGTAGTTTCGGCGGACAGTTGAACACTGAA.

This clone was counted at least ten times. CDR3 DNA, as far as it was read: TGTGCCAGCAGCCACCGCCCACTAGCGGGGAGCACAGATACG. It yields the protein CASSHRPLAGSTDT. The whole CDR3 is CASSHRPLAGSTDTQYF. The chain couples TRBV7-3 to TRBJ2-3; 10 bases are shared with TRBD2. The sequenced fragment ends 3 residues before the CDR3 boundary, so the rest is inferred from the germline J gene. The CDR3 has 17 residues. Germline-derived CDR1 and CDR2 are SGHTA and FQGTGA. V shed 5 bases and J 0 bases; nucleotides not matched to a gene: 8.

This clone has at least ten counts. CDR3 bases read: TGTGCCAGCAGCCGGGACAGCTTAAAGGAGACC. Protein product: CASSRDSLKET. The complete CDR3 protein is CASSRDSLKETQYF. This chain joins TRBV7-7 and TRBJ2-5, with TRBD1 identical over 7 bases. The read terminates 3 residues before the CDR3 end, so the remaining end is supplied by the germline J gene. Trimming at V came to 5 bases and at J to 5 bases, leaving 8 bases not matched to a gene. Germline lookup yields CDR1 SSHAT and CDR2 FNYEAQ (reference sequence). CDR3 size: 14 residues.

This clone was recorded at least ten times. The read ends 3 residues before the CDR3 terminus; that terminus is restored from the germline J gene. This chain uses TRBV6-2 or TRBV6-3 with TRBJ2-5; D is perhaps TRBD1 (7 bases). This CDR3 is 14 amino acids long. Germline V gene lookup returns CDR1 MNHEY and CDR2 SVGEGT. V lost 6 bases and J lost 4, with 15 bases in between. CDR3 bases read: TGTGCCAGCAGCCCAGGGGGGCCCTCAGAGACC. Residues: CASSPGGPSET. The entire CDR3 reads CASSPGGPSETQYF.

A remark on this clone: Read sequence stops 3 residues before the CDR3 end, and the germline J gene provides the missing end. V and J are TRBV18 and TRBJ2-4; 7 nucleotides align to TRBD1. Germline V CDR1 and CDR2: KGHSH, LQKENI. The CDR3 runs to 14 residues. V shed 3 bases and J 6 bases; nucleotides not matched to a gene: 5. The CDR3 spells CASSPAGDRNIQYF. Incomplete CDR3 DNA: TGTGCCAGCTCACCGGCAGGGGACAGAAACATT.

This clone was observed many times. Read coverage stops 3 residues before the CDR3 terminus; the germline J gene supplies the remainder. This chain connects TRBV19 to TRBJ2-1, with 8 bases identical to TRBD1. Germline V gene sequence: CDR1 LNHDA, CDR2 SQIVND (reference sequence). This CDR3 comprises 19 residues. V lost 3 bases to trimming and J lost 0 bases; unmatched junction nucleotides: 13. The CDR3 loop is CASSMLGQVFRHSYNEQFF. CDR3 DNA, as far as it was read: TGTGCCAGTAGTATGTTGGGACAGGTCTTTCGGCACTCCTACAATGAG.

The sample holds a few counts of this clone. The read ends 3 residues before the CDR3 terminus; that terminus is restored from the germline J gene. This chain connects TRBV18 to TRBJ2-4, with D possibly being TRBD1 (6 bases). This CDR3 is 15 amino acids long. The V end lost 3 bases, the J end lost 4 bases, and 13 bases lay between the germline ends. Per germline, CDR1 KGHSH and CDR2 LQKENI. CDR3 residues: CASSPIRGQKNIQYF. CDR3 bases read: TGTGCCAGCTCACCCATCCGTGGACAGAAAAACATT.

A few counts support this clone. The read ends 3 residues before the CDR3 terminus; that terminus is restored from the germline J gene. The chain combines TRBV30 with TRBJ1-4; TRBD1 matches at 10 bases. After removal of 5 bases from V and 6 bases from J, the junction contained 9 bases not matched to a gene. This CDR3 is 15 amino acids long. The germline V gene has CDR1 GTSNPN and CDR2 SVGIG (reference sequence). CDR3 region: CAWAPRGTGDEKLFF. The DNA read from the CDR3 is TGTGCCTGGGCACCCCGAGGGACAGGGGATGAAAAA.

As regards this clone: The read finishes 3 residues shy of the CDR3 end, and the germline J gene is used to complete it. This chain links TRBV7-2 with TRBJ2-1; 9 bases align to TRBD2. Germline trimming cut 6 bases from V and 6 bases from J; bases unmatched to any gene: 9. The CDR3 contains 15 residues. Looked up from germline, CDR1 is SGHTA and CDR2 is FQGNSA. The CDR3 sequence: CASRNGRAGGNEQFF. Partial CDR3 DNA: TGTGCCAGCAGAAACGGACGAGCGGGAGGCAATGAG.

Concerning this clone: The read gets to within 3 residues of the CDR3 end, and the germline J gene fills in the rest. V gene TRBV7-7 combines with J gene TRBJ2-1; the match to TRBD2 covers 11 bases. This CDR3 is built from 15 residues. J lost 2 bases, V lost 5 bases, and 2 bases had no gene match. Germline CDR1 and CDR2: SSHAT and FNYEAQ (reference sequence). CDR3: CASSQGLAAYNEQFF. Partial CDR3 DNA: TGTGCCAGCAGCCAGGGACTAGCGGCCTACAATGAG.

This clone appeared a few times. Read coverage stops 3 residues before the CDR3 terminus; the germline J gene supplies the remainder. This rearrangement joins TRBV7-9 to TRBJ2-1; D call uncertain. The germline V gene encodes CDR1 SEHNR and CDR2 FQNEAQ (reference sequence). V lost 0 bases and J lost 9, with 6 bases in between. The CDR3 runs 12 residues. This CDR3 is CASSLAHSEQFF. The part of the CDR3 DNA that was read is TGTGCCAGCAGCTTAGCCCACAGTGAG.

This clone was recorded at least ten times. From the germline J gene comes the end of the CDR3, since the read stops 3 residues before it. The chain has TRBV2 and TRBJ2-7; D perhaps matches TRBD2 (6 bases). The germline V gene encodes CDR1 SNHLY and CDR2 FYNNEI. Trimming cost V 4 bases and J 6 bases, with 10 bases left between them. The CDR3 runs 12 residues. The DNA read from the CDR3 is TGTGCCAGCAGTGTCCCCGGGGGCGAG. Translation gives CASSVPGGE. The complete CDR3 protein is CASSVPGGEQYF.

This clone is deemed medium-sized. The CDR3 end lies 3 residues beyond the end of the read and is filled in from the germline J gene. The V call is TRBV20-1, the J call TRBJ2-3; TRBD2 matches at 10 bases. Germline V CDR1 and CDR2: DFQATT, SNEGSKA (reference sequence). With 4 bases clipped from V and 6 bases from J, the junction kept 7 bases outside the gene matches. CDR3 length: 14 amino acids. CDR3 bases read: TGCAGTGCTACACTAGCGGGGCTACTCGATACG. It encodes CSATLAGLLDT. The full CDR3 protein is CSATLAGLLDTQYF.

This clone was counted many times. The CDR3 extends 3 residues past the end of the read, so its final part is completed from the germline J gene. J is TRBJ2-1 and V is TRBV7-2, with D perhaps TRBD2 (5 bases). The CDR3 loop spans 16 amino acids. Trimming cost V 0 bases and J 0 bases, with 9 bases left between them. Looked up from germline, CDR1 is SGHTA and CDR2 is FQGNSA. The sequenced CDR3 bases are TGTGCCAGCAGCTTAGCCCGGGGAAGCTCCTACAATGAG. Translation: CASSLARGSSYNE. Given in full, the CDR3 is CASSLARGSSYNEQFF.

As for this clone: The DNA ends 3 residues before the CDR3 does, and the rest of the CDR3 is filled in from the germline J gene. The chain joins TRBV7-7 to TRBJ1-5; unclear D gene. The CDR3 runs to 13 residues. V was shortened by 1 base and J by 9 bases, with 10 bases between the two germline ends. CDR1 is SSHAT and CDR2 is FNYEAQ in the germline V gene (reference sequence). The sequenced CDR3 bases are TGTGCCAGCAGCTTAGAAGCGTCATCGCCC. The encoded protein is CASSLEASSP. The entire CDR3 protein reads CASSLEASSPQHF.

By sample fraction, this clone is medium-sized. Read coverage stops 3 residues before the CDR3 terminus; the germline J gene supplies the remainder. The genes are TRBV20-1 and TRBJ1-1, with 7 nucleotides matching TRBD1. Germline lookup yields CDR1 DFQATT and CDR2 SNEGSKA (reference sequence). This CDR3 has 13 residues. V was pared by 2 bases and J by 1 base, with 1 base of the junction left unmatched. The CDR3 spells CSARRQGNTEAFF. The covered CDR3 bases are TGCAGTGCTAGAAGACAGGGGAACACTGAA.

This clone was found a few times. The read terminates 3 residues ahead of where the CDR3 ends, so the germline J gene completes it. The V call is TRBV2, the J call TRBJ2-2; TRBD1 agrees at 7 bases. CDR1 and CDR2 from the germline V gene are SNHLY and FYNNEI. The CDR3 covers 15 residues. Germline trimming cut 5 bases from V and 0 bases from J; bases unmatched to any gene: 3. The CDR3 reads CASSKGQTNTGELFF. CDR3 bases read: TGTGCCAGCAGTAAGGGACAGACGAACACCGGGGAG.